A single T cell receptor (beta chain) is shown here with its context. Its antigen is as yet unknown. The data belong to a study of Tregs in tolerant kidney transplant recipients. On the study more broadly: An approximately 3-day belatacept mixed lymphocyte reaction, sometimes plus 5-day graft donor restimulation, preceded CD4+CD25+CD127- sorting. Regarding the study as a whole: Findings come from small patient numbers and require larger validation.

Libraries were prepared by immunoSEQ multiplex PCR; TCRdb keeps only in-frame clonotypes and omits some of them. The table records some 20,000 clones, about 71% of them present only once. CDR3 length equals 12 residues. V was trimmed by 4 bases and J by 14 bases, leaving 17 bases between them. The germline V gene has CDR1 SGHDN and CDR2 FVKESK. This receptor was identified in a human donor in good health. The V and J genes are TRBV14 and TRBJ1-1, with a tentative D call TRBD1 (5 bases). The sequenced sample was Tregs from blood cultured with allogeneic cells. The CDR3 DNA reads as TGTGCCAGCAGCCGGATACAGGTTTTTTCCTTCTTT. Its translation: CASSRIQVFSFF.